Listed below are T cell receptor beta chains from one sample, sequenced in a study of cytotoxic CD8 clonotypes in ibrutinib-treated CLL. Method: immunoSEQ multiplex PCR; TCRdb's copy keeps in-frame clones and lacks some. The sample has around 160,000 clones, around nine tenths seen once. Specimen: PBMCs, collected at disease progression, from a patient treated with ibrutinib. These receptors originate from a human donor with chronic lymphocytic leukemia. Each CDR3 is given with its conserved first and last residue. Each record gives: J gene, CDR3 length, V gene, CDR3 protein.

J gene: TRBJ2-7
CDR3 length: 12
V gene: TRBV27
CDR3 protein: CASSSDAYEQYF

J gene: TRBJ2-7
CDR3 length: 12
V gene: TRBV30
CDR3 protein: CAWTRGMYEQYF

J gene: TRBJ2-7
CDR3 length: 14
V gene: TRBV6-5
CDR3 protein: CASSYQTGYYEQYF

J gene: TRBJ2-4
CDR3 length: 18
V gene: TRBV18
CDR3 protein: CASSPLSVSGASKNIQYF

J gene: TRBJ1-4
CDR3 length: 15
V gene: TRBV5-1
CDR3 protein: CASSGGSGVPEKLFF

J gene: TRBJ2-5
CDR3 length: 14
V gene: TRBV7-9
CDR3 protein: CASSSTQGMETQYF

J gene: TRBJ2-7
CDR3 length: 14
V gene: TRBV11-3
CDR3 protein: CASSPPGMAYEQYF

J gene: TRBJ2-7
CDR3 length: 13
V gene: TRBV11-2
CDR3 protein: CASSPGHSYEQYF

J gene: TRBJ1-5
CDR3 length: 13
V gene: TRBV23-1
CDR3 protein: CASIQRENQPQHF

J gene: TRBJ2-7
CDR3 length: 15
V gene: TRBV28
CDR3 protein: CASSLLAGRGVSEYF

J gene: TRBJ2-5
CDR3 length: 15
V gene: TRBV5-4
CDR3 protein: CASSLRTGGGETQYF

J gene: TRBJ1-4
CDR3 length: 15
V gene: TRBV9
CDR3 protein: CASSENDREWEKLFF

J gene: TRBJ2-7
CDR3 length: 14
V gene: TRBV7-2
CDR3 protein: CASSLGLGNYEQYF

J gene: TRBJ2-1
CDR3 length: 16
V gene: TRBV29-1
CDR3 protein: CSARSGLAGYYNEQFF

J gene: TRBJ2-3
CDR3 length: 15
V gene: TRBV6-1
CDR3 protein: CASSWTGTSTDTQYF

J gene: TRBJ2-5
CDR3 length: 15
V gene: TRBV27
CDR3 protein: CASTRGQGVGETQYF

J gene: TRBJ2-5
CDR3 length: 14
V gene: TRBV5-1
CDR3 protein: CASSLGAGQETQYF

J gene: TRBJ2-1
CDR3 length: 13
V gene: TRBV6-4
CDR3 protein: CASSVQEGYEQFF

J gene: TRBJ1-1
CDR3 length: 14
V gene: TRBV5-4
CDR3 protein: CASSPRLMNTEAFF

J gene: TRBJ2-2
CDR3 length: 14
V gene: TRBV4-1
CDR3 protein: CASSQVLVTGELFF

J gene: TRBJ1-1
CDR3 length: 15
V gene: TRBV5-1
CDR3 protein: CASRYPGGANTEAFF

J gene: TRBJ1-2
CDR3 length: 15
V gene: TRBV9
CDR3 protein: CASSVSPAGKDGYTF

J gene: TRBJ2-3
CDR3 length: 16
V gene: TRBV5-1
CDR3 protein: CASSLVGGRDTDTQYF

J gene: TRBJ1-4
CDR3 length: 15
V gene: TRBV9
CDR3 protein: CASSVRPGSGEKLFF

J gene: TRBJ2-1
CDR3 length: 20
V gene: TRBV6-1
CDR3 protein: CASSEALLGSSLGAYNEQFF

J gene: TRBJ1-1
CDR3 length: 16
V gene: TRBV28
CDR3 protein: CASRRSYGTANTEAFF

J gene: TRBJ2-7
CDR3 length: 13
V gene: TRBV29-1
CDR3 protein: CSVGQGLRYEQYF

J gene: TRBJ1-5
CDR3 length: 12
V gene: TRBV7-9
CDR3 protein: CASSRDRSPQHF

J gene: TRBJ1-1
CDR3 length: 14
V gene: TRBV5-1
CDR3 protein: CASTIGQGFTEAFF

J gene: TRBJ1-1
CDR3 length: 12
V gene: TRBV7-2
CDR3 protein: CASSFFGTEAFF

J gene: TRBJ2-3
CDR3 length: 15
V gene: TRBV6-1
CDR3 protein: CASRNNLAGTDTQYF

J gene: TRBJ1-5
CDR3 length: 14
V gene: TRBV7-2
CDR3 protein: CASSVEAGDQPQHF

J gene: TRBJ2-5
CDR3 length: 14
V gene: TRBV2
CDR3 protein: CASSFAENQETQYF

J gene: TRBJ2-1
CDR3 length: 15
V gene: TRBV5-1
CDR3 protein: CASSLQGSSYNEQFF

J gene: TRBJ1-3
CDR3 length: 15
V gene: TRBV19
CDR3 protein: CASKYGGSSGNTIYF

J gene: TRBJ1-1
CDR3 length: 15
V gene: TRBV28
CDR3 protein: CASSSLSAEGTEAFF

J gene: TRBJ2-5
CDR3 length: 16
V gene: TRBV5-1
CDR3 protein: CASSRSNPGQLETQYF

J gene: TRBJ2-5
CDR3 length: 12
V gene: TRBV7-6
CDR3 protein: CASSLPQETQYF

J gene: TRBJ2-7
CDR3 length: 15
V gene: TRBV18
CDR3 protein: CASSVIAGDGYEQYF

J gene: TRBJ1-3
CDR3 length: 16
V gene: TRBV11-2
CDR3 protein: CASSKGQVQAGNTIYF